The rows below give T cell receptor beta chains drawn from one sample of a study of T-cell reconstitution after alpha-beta-depleted transplantation in children. MiXCR, applied by TCRdb to the PCR reads, yields one record per CDR3 protein. Of 110,000 or so distinct CDR3 sequences listed, about 6% are singletons. Sequencing was performed on PBMCs, mostly from graft donor cells, taken 360 days after TCRalphabeta/CD19-depleted stem cell transplant. The receptors derive from a male patient aged 2-10 years who had a stem cell transplant for acute lymphoblastic leukemia, so the T cells may come from the graft donor. Each CDR3 is given with its conserved first and last residue. D genes are given only for firm matches. Clone sizes are given selectively: once, few, many, or a class where the clone is expanded.

cdr3_nt cdr3_aa d_call v_call clone_size j_call
TGTGCCAGCAGCCCAGGGGGCGCTGAAGCTTTCTTT CASSPGGAEAFF TRBD1 TRBV7-9 many TRBJ1-1
TGTGCCAGCAGCCAACGGGGGGCCGGCTACGAGCAGTACTTC CASSQRGAGYEQYF . TRBV4-2 . TRBJ2-7
TGTGCCAGCAGTTCCCCGGCTAGCGGGGAGACAGATACGCAGTATTTT CASSSPASGETDTQYF TRBD2 TRBV27 many TRBJ2-3
TGTGCCAGCTGGGGGTTTTCCACAGATACGCAGTATTTT CASWGFSTDTQYF . TRBV12-3/TRBV12-4 many TRBJ2-3
TGCAGCGCGGGACATTTGAACACTGAAGCTTTCTTT CSAGHLNTEAFF . TRBV29-1 . TRBJ1-1
TGTGCCAGCTGCGGAAGGGGGGATAATTCACCCCTCCACTTT CASCGRGDNSPLHF . TRBV13 many TRBJ1-6
TGTGCCAGCAGCTTAGAGGTTACTCCTAACTATGGCTACACCTTC CASSLEVTPNYGYTF . TRBV11-2 many TRBJ1-2
TGTGCCAGCTCACCCGTGGACGGAACTCAAGAGACCCAGTACTTC CASSPVDGTQETQYF . TRBV18 many TRBJ2-5
TGTGCCAGCAGCTGGGGGGCTAGCAGGAAAGATACGCAGTATTTT CASSWGASRKDTQYF . TRBV3-1 many TRBJ2-3
TGTGCCAGCAGCCCCTCCTCGGGAAGGGCTGAAGCTTTCTTT CASSPSSGRAEAFF . TRBV28 many TRBJ1-1
TGTGCCACCCCAGGGGGCGGATTATACAATGAGCAGTTCTTC CATPGGGLYNEQFF TRBD1 TRBV6-1 few TRBJ2-1
TGCAGTGCCGCAAATGACAGGGTATGGAATCAGCCCCAGCATTTT CSAANDRVWNQPQHF TRBD1 TRBV20-1 many TRBJ1-5
TGTGCGGGGGGCCTAGACACGGAGAACACCGGGGAGCTGTTTTTT CAGGLDTENTGELFF . TRBV7-7 . TRBJ2-2
TGTGCCACCAGTGATTTTGGGCGAGGAGAGGAGACCCAGTACTTC CATSDFGRGEETQYF . TRBV24-1 large TRBJ2-5
TGCGCCAGCAGCTCCTGGGGGAACACCGGGGAGCTGTTTTTT CASSSWGNTGELFF . TRBV5-1 many TRBJ2-2
TGTGCCAGCGGTATAGAGGGCTACACCTTC CASGIEGYTF . TRBV7-2 many TRBJ1-2
TGTGCCAGCTCCCTAGGGGAAACTGAAGCTTTCTTT CASSLGETEAFF . TRBV7-2 . TRBJ1-1
TGTGCCAGCAGCCAAGATTTGGTAGCGGGGGGTTATAACACCGGGGAGCTGTTTTTT CASSQDLVAGGYNTGELFF TRBD2 TRBV3-1 . TRBJ2-2
TGTGCCAGCAGCTTAACGGGGGGCAGGCAGCCCCAGCATTTT CASSLTGGRQPQHF . TRBV7-3 many TRBJ1-5
TGTGCCAGCAGTACCACAGGGGACGAGCAGTACTTC CASSTTGDEQYF TRBD1 TRBV28 many TRBJ2-7